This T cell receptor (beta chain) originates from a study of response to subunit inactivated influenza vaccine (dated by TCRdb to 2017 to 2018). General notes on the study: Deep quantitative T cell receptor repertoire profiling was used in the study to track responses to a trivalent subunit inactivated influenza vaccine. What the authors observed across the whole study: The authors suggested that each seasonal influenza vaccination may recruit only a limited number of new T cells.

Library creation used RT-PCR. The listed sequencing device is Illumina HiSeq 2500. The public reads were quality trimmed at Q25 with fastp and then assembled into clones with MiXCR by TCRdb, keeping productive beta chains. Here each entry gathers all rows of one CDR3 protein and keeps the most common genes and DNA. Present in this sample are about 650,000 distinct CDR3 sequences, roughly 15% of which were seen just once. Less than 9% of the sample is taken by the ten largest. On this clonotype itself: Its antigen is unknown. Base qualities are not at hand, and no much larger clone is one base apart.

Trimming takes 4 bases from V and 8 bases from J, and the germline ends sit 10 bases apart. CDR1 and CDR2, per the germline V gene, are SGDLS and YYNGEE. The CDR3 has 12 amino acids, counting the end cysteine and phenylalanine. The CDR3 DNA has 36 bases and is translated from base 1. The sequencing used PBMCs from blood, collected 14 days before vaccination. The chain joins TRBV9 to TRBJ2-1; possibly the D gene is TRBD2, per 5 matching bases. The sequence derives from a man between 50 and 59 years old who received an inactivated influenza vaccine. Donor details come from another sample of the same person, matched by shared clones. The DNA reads TGTGCCAGCAGCTCGGGGTTCGATGAGCAGTTCTTC. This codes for CASSSGFDEQFF.